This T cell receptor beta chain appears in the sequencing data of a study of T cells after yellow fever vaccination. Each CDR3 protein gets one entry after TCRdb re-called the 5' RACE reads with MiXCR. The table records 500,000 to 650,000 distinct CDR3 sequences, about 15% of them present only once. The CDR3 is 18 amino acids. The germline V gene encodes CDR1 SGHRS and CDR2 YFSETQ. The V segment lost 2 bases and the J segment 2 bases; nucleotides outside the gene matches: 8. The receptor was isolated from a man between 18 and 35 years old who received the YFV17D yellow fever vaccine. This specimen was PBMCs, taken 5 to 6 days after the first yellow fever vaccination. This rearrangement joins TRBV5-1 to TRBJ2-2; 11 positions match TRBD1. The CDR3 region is CASSLPTWTGGNTGELFF. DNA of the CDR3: TGCGCCAGCAGCTTACCGACTTGGACAGGGGGCAACACCGGGGAGCTGTTTTTT.